This T cell receptor (beta chain) was documented in a study of T cells after yellow fever vaccination. Turning to the study itself: Some fractions had low cell numbers, and these were prepared with SMART-Seq v4 Ultra Low Input.

This clonotype was seen only a few times. Antigen specificity is unknown. The CDR3 runs to 15 residues. In germline, CDR1 is LNHDA, CDR2 SQIVND (reference sequence). V lost 7 bases to trimming and J lost 0 bases, with 12 bases between them. Study observations and caveats: Compared with primary, the secondary response was weaker and peaked at day 5, not 15. Clonotypes appearing in both CD4 and CD8 compartments existed, and their share was small.

UMIs were added to TCR cDNA along with a universal primer site when it was made by 5'RACE template switching. TCRdb redid the calling of the 5' RACE reads with MiXCR, one entry per CDR3 protein. Among 200,000 to 250,000 distinct CDR3 sequences listed, about 7% were seen once. This sequence joins TRBV19 and TRBJ2-2; D may be TRBD1 (5 bases). The origin of this receptor is a young man who received the YFV17D yellow fever vaccine. This specimen was CD4+ T cells sorted from PBMCs, taken 15 days after the yellow fever booster vaccination. The CDR3 loop reads CASMVGPANTGELFF. CDR3 DNA sequence: TGTGCCAGTATGGTGGGGCCCGCGAACACCGGGGAGCTGTTTTTT. The full variable domain, completed using reference TRBV19 and TRBJ2-2, is DGGITQSPKYLFRKEGQNVTLSCEQNLNHDAMYWYRQDPGQGLRLIYYSQIVNDFQKGDIAEGYSVSREKKESFPLTVTSAQKNPTAFYLCASMVGPANTGELFFGEGSRLTVL.